This T cell receptor beta chain is drawn from a study of T cell changes during pregnancy in multiple sclerosis. Germline-derived CDR1 and CDR2 are MGHRA and YSYEKL. The CDR3 totals 13 residues. Trimming shortened V by 4 bases and J by 5 bases, and 11 bases separated the two germline ends. The protocol was immunoSEQ multiplex PCR, while the TCRdb copy is restricted to in-frame clones and leaves out a portion. This sample has 90,000 or so clones, with approximately 90% found just once. The chain combines TRBV4-1 with TRBJ2-5; D is perhaps TRBD2 (6 bases). This specimen was peripheral blood, taken before pregnancy. This TCR was recovered from a female donor with multiple sclerosis, enrolled in a pregnancy study. This CDR3 reads CASSLLTSETQYF. In DNA, the CDR3 is TGCGCCAGCAGCCTACTGACTAGTGAGACCCAGTACTTC.